One T cell receptor (beta chain) is described in this entry. This record belongs to a study of shared clonotypes between healthy human individuals. Using immunoSEQ multiplex PCR, the repertoire was profiled, and TCRdb retains in-frame clones only, with some absent. In the table there are 1,500,000 or so clones, roughly 96% of which are singletons. Germline CDR1 reads MNHEY; CDR2 reads SMNVEV (reference sequence). Trimming stripped 8 bases from V and 1 base from J, with 10 bases between. The CDR3 is 13 residues long. Sequencing input: naive CD4+ T cells sorted from blood. Sample subset: CD45RA+ positively selected. The chain combines TRBV27 with TRBJ2-3; unclear D gene. The sequence came from a man aged 30 to 45 in good health. The CDR3 coding sequence is TGTGCCAGCCGACAATCGGGCACAGATACGCAGTATTTT. Protein sequence: CASRQSGTDTQYF.